This TCR beta chain was sequenced for a study of a mutant IDH1 vaccine in newly diagnosed glioma. Study context: The vaccination schedule gave patients eight doses in weeks 1, 3, 5, 7, 11, 15, 19 and 23. Males made up 62.5% and females roughly 38% of treated patients, whose mean age was 40.4 years. Findings and limits, study-wide: Of all patients, around 93% showed vaccine-induced immune responses.

With respect to this clone: Its antigen is not identified.

Method: immunoSEQ multiplex PCR; TCRdb's copy keeps in-frame clones and lacks some. This table holds 25,000 to 30,000 clones, approximately 82% found once. Described time point: week 23, last vaccination. A single vaccine dose contained 300 ug of mutant IDH1 20-mer peptide, and topical imiquimod was used with it. Between the trimmed V and J ends, which lost 3 bases and 7 bases, there was a span of 7 bases. This CDR3 has 11 amino acids. The germline CDR1 and CDR2 sequences are SGDLS and YYNGEE. This chain connects TRBV9 to TRBJ1-1; perhaps TRBD1 as D (6 bases). The sequences come from PBMCs, collected from a glioma patient whose treatment included an IDH1 peptide vaccine. The receptor comes from a woman aged 25-40 years with glioma. Here the CDR3 DNA reads TGTGCCAGCAGCGCGGACAGTGAAGCTTTCTTT. It encodes CASSADSEAFF.